Listed below are T cell receptor beta chains from one sample, sequenced in a study of T cells after yellow fever vaccination. TCRdb re-called the 5' RACE reads through MiXCR, storing one row per CDR3 protein. Seen here are about 300,000 distinct CDR3 sequences, 3.5% to 4.5% observed once, and the top ten hold 20% to 25%. The source was PBMCs, collected 5 days after the yellow fever booster vaccination. These receptor sequences come from a man between 18 and 29 years old who received the YFV17D yellow fever vaccine. The CDR3 runs from the conserved cysteine through the conserved F or W. Fields, in order: V gene, J gene, D gene, clone size, CDR3 protein. A D gene is named only where the DNA matches it firmly. Clone size is not always given. Where it is, it says once, few, many or a class for expanded clones.

TRBV11-2	TRBJ2-3	TRBD2	NA	CASSLVTAGVGTDTQYF
TRBV3-1	TRBJ2-2	TRBD1	few	CASSQDRRQGGTGELFF
TRBV7-2	TRBJ2-1	NA	few	CASSLVGLYNEQFF
TRBV7-2	TRBJ2-1	TRBD2	NA	CASSLADGRGGYNEQFF
TRBV21-1	TRBJ1-1	NA	NA	CASSKGQMNTEAFF
TRBV4-3	TRBJ2-3	TRBD2	NA	CASSHHPSGGADTQYF
TRBV7-6	TRBJ2-1	TRBD2	NA	CASSLGTSGGVYNEQFF
TRBV19	TRBJ2-4	NA	few	CASSGGHGGIQYF
TRBV25-1	TRBJ1-1	NA	few	CASSRFSGRRAEAFF
TRBV6-5	TRBJ1-1	TRBD1	few	CASSQGQGAGLNTEAFF
TRBV5-1	TRBJ1-1	NA	few	CASRDSGGAFF
TRBV7-3	TRBJ2-1	NA	many	CASSRAGSSYNEQFF
TRBV14	TRBJ1-1	NA	few	CASSQVNGRTAEAFF
TRBV21-1	TRBJ2-2	NA	many	CASSTRDRGATGELFF
TRBV5-4	TRBJ2-2	TRBD1	few	CASSFNRGNTGELFF
TRBV7-9	TRBJ1-6	NA	few	CASSYQGYNSPLHF
TRBV9	TRBJ2-3	NA	NA	CASGEPLTDTQYF
TRBV21-1	TRBJ2-2	NA	NA	CASSTTSGGSTGELFF
TRBV5-1	TRBJ1-2	NA	many	CASSLVRKNMFYGYTF
TRBV5-1	TRBJ1-5	NA	many	CASSLAATYLLGPQHF
TRBV10-2	TRBJ1-2	NA	many	CASSDTQGRRGYTF
TRBV7-2	TRBJ2-1	NA	NA	CASSLNGPGLTGEQFF
TRBV7-2	TRBJ1-5	NA	NA	CASSSNRREQPQHF
TRBV20-1	TRBJ1-1	NA	few	CSAILPLRVVAEAFF
TRBV10-3	TRBJ2-5	NA	few	CAICFGRGETQYF
TRBV11-2	TRBJ2-3	NA	NA	CASSLLGGFDGDTQYF
TRBV10-3	TRBJ2-5	TRBD2	many	CAISESGLAGMETQYF
TRBV12-3/TRBV12-4	TRBJ2-3	TRBD2	few	CASSRPASGADTQYF
TRBV20-1	TRBJ2-7	NA	few	CSAKVAAFSYEQYF
TRBV4-2	TRBJ2-3	TRBD2	few	CASSLEAGGGFTDTQYF
TRBV5-1	TRBJ1-6	TRBD1	many	CASSLEGTGGSPLHF
TRBV6-5	TRBJ1-6	NA	NA	CASSYSWGPDSPLHF
TRBV5-1	TRBJ2-5	TRBD2	few	CASSLGAGDHQETQYF
TRBV2	TRBJ2-7	TRBD2	NA	CASRTGTSVRYEQYF
TRBV5-4	TRBJ2-7	TRBD1	few	CASSPWTGDNEQYF
TRBV4-3	TRBJ1-4	NA	few	CASSQDGQGKEKLFF
TRBV20-1	TRBJ1-5	NA	NA	CSARDAGSGSQPQHF
TRBV5-1	TRBJ2-7	NA	NA	CASSLEQGEYEQYF
TRBV7-2	TRBJ2-3	TRBD2	few	CASSSAAGGWDTQYF
TRBV18	TRBJ1-5	NA	NA	CASSPLNNQPQHF